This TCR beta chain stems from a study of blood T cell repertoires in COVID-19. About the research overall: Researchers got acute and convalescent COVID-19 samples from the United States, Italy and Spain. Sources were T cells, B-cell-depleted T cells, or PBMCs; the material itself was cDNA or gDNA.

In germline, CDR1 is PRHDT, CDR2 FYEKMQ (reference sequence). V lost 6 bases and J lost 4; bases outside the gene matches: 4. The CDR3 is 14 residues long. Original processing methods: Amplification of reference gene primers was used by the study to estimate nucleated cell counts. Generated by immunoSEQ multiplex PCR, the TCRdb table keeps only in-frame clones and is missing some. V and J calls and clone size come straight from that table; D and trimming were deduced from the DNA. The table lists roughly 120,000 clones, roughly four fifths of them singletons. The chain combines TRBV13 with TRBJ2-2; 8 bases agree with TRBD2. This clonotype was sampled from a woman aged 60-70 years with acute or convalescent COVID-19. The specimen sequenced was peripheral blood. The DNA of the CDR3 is TGTGCCAGCAGGACGGGGGGGGCCACCGGGGAGCTGTTTTTT. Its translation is CASRTGGATGELFF.